Listed here are 21 T cell receptor beta chains from one sample, sequenced in a study of blood T cells in healthy people across ages. The use of a sample-barcoded 5' primer and a J-beta primer mix characterized a second PCR of roughly 6 to 11 cycles. One entry per CDR3 protein, called by TCRdb with MiXCR from the 5' RACE reads. Here the sample spans about 1 million distinct CDR3 sequences, 35% to 55% being singletons. What was sequenced was blood. The receptors shown here come from a woman aged 55-69 years in good health.

The J gene is TRBJ1-5, the V gene TRBV28; maybe TRBD1 (5 bases). V was shortened by 8 bases and J by 5 bases, with 10 bases between the two germline ends. This CDR3 has 12 amino acids. Germline CDR1 is MDHEN and CDR2 is SYDVKM. The CDR3: CASGGGDQPQHF. The CDR3 nucleotides are TGTGCCAGCGGGGGGGGAGATCAGCCCCAGCATTTT.

V is TRBV27 and J is TRBJ2-7; 9 nucleotides match TRBD2. Looked up from germline, CDR1 is MNHEY and CDR2 is SMNVEV (reference sequence). The J segment lost 7 bases and the V segment lost 8 bases, leaving 9 bases of the junction unmatched. The CDR3 length is 13 residues. In DNA, the CDR3 is TGTGCCAGCGGGCGGGAGGGCCTCAGAGAGCAGTACTTC. It codes for CASGREGLREQYF.

V and J are TRBV20-1 and TRBJ2-7; 9 bases map to TRBD2. The V segment lost 4 bases and the J segment 2 bases; nucleotides outside the gene matches: 9. The CDR3 consists of 15 residues. Germline assignment: CDR1 DFQATT and CDR2 SNEGSKA (reference sequence). DNA of the CDR3: TGCAGTGCTACTAGCGGGGCCGTTCGGGCCTACGAGCAGTACTTC. Its protein product is CSATSGAVRAYEQYF.

This chain uses TRBV4-2 with TRBJ2-3, with TRBD2 matching over 7 bases. The V gene's germline CDR1 is LGHNA and CDR2 YNFKEQ. The junction had 11 bases not matched to a gene; V was cut back by 3 bases and J by 5 bases. The CDR3 spans 16 residues. The CDR3 DNA is TGTGCCAGCAGCCATTCGGTGGGAGGGCTCGGAGATACGCAGTATTTT. It specifies CASSHSVGGLGDTQYF.

This chain uses TRBV6-6 with TRBJ1-2, with 11 bases aligning to TRBD1. The V gene end was trimmed by 5 bases and the J gene end by 6 bases; junction bases not matched to a gene: 8. Germline lookup yields CDR1 MNHNY and CDR2 SVGAGI (reference sequence). This CDR3 is built from 15 residues. CDR3 protein: CASSIRPDRGHGYTF. In DNA, the CDR3 is TGTGCCAGCAGTATTCGGCCGGACAGGGGGCATGGCTACACCTTC.

This sequence joins TRBV9 and TRBJ2-1, with TRBD2 matching over 8 bases. The CDR3 totals 15 residues. Germline CDR1 is SGDLS and CDR2 is YYNGEE. V lost 0 bases and J lost 6; bases outside the gene matches: 5. The CDR3 protein is CASSVGSGRINEQFF. The CDR3 DNA sequence: TGTGCCAGCAGCGTAGGCAGCGGGAGAATCAATGAGCAGTTCTTC.

The chain recombines TRBV5-1 with TRBJ2-1; the D is unclear. The CDR3 length is 13 residues. Per germline, CDR1 SGHRS and CDR2 YFSETQ. V was cut by 4 bases and J by 14 bases, with 19 bases left in between. The CDR3 protein is CASSRTEWDDKFF. The CDR3 region has the DNA TGCGCCAGCAGCAGAACAGAGTGGGATGACAAGTTCTTC.

The rearrangement uses TRBV7-9 and TRBJ2-7, with TRBD2 identical over 14 bases. V lost 6 bases, J lost 5 bases, and 9 bases stayed unmatched. Germline V gene sequence: CDR1 SEHNR, CDR2 FQNEAQ (reference sequence). There are 16 residues in the CDR3. The CDR3 here is CASRYGTSGSVDEQYF. For the CDR3, the DNA is TGTGCCAGCAGATACGGGACTAGCGGGAGCGTCGACGAGCAGTACTTC.

The rearrangement joins TRBV20-1 to TRBJ1-6; TRBD1 might be the D (5 bases). Germline V gives CDR1 DFQATT, CDR2 SNEGSKA (reference sequence). The CDR3 extends over 15 amino acids. Deletions cut 1 base from V and 5 bases from J, with 12 bases between. The CDR3 region has the DNA TGCAGTGCTAGAGCCTGGGGCGGGAATAATTCACCCCTCCACTTT. Translated, it gives CSARAWGGNNSPLHF.

This clonotype was counted between two and nine times. The chain is built from TRBV7-8 and TRBJ2-3; TRBD2 aligns across 8 bases. CDR1 is SGHVS, CDR2 FQNEAQ, per germline. The CDR3 loop spans 16 amino acids. V dropped 5 bases and J dropped 2; count of bases not matched to a gene: 9. Here the CDR3 DNA reads TGTGCCAGCAGCAGACTTAGCGGGAAGACCACAGATACGCAGTATTTT. Encoded protein: CASSRLSGKTTDTQYF.

The chain recombines TRBV29-1 with TRBJ2-3, with unresolved D. The CDR3 extends over 13 amino acids. Trimming removed 4 bases at V and 1 base at J, with 9 bases between. Germline values: CDR1 SQVTM, CDR2 ANQGSEA. CDR3 in amino acids: CSVVVQGTDTQYF. The CDR3 DNA reads TGCAGCGTTGTTGTCCAGGGCACAGATACGCAGTATTTT.

This clonotype showed up just once. This may come from a read error, since a much larger clone is one base off. The rearrangement joins TRBV2 to TRBJ2-4; tentatively, D is TRBD1 (6 bases). Matching the DNA end better, TRBJ2-7 makes the J call doubtful. The CDR3 sequence is 13 residues long. Germline loops: CDR1 SNHLY, CDR2 FYNNEI. CDR3 sequence reads: CASSAGVPYEQYF. The CDR3 DNA reads as TGTGCCAGCAGTGCAGGGGTGCCCTACGAGCAGTACTTC.

This clonotype came up once. A read error may explain this, as a much larger clone is one base away. The chain couples TRBV29-1 to TRBJ2-6, with D perhaps matching TRBD1 (6 bases). The length of the CDR3 is 15 residues. Germline CDR1 and CDR2: SQVTM and ANQGSEA. The CDR3 sequence: CSVEVRVAGANVPTF. DNA for the CDR3: TGCAGCGTTGAGGTCAGGGTCGCAGGGGCCAACGTCCCGACTTTC.

This chain uses TRBV7-8 with TRBJ2-7; 9 bases map to TRBD2. The CDR3 totals 19 residues. The V gene end was trimmed by 0 bases and the J gene end by 1 base; junction bases not matched to a gene: 13. Germline CDR1 reads SGHVS; CDR2 reads FQNEAQ. CDR3 amino acids: CASSLAVTSGSKTSYEQYF. DNA for the CDR3: TGTGCCAGCAGCTTAGCGGTGACTAGCGGTAGTAAGACTTCCTACGAGCAGTACTTC.

This clonotype has only a few counts. The gene calls are TRBV20-1 and TRBJ2-5; 8 positions agree with TRBD2. J lost 7 bases, V lost 2 bases, and 12 bases had no gene match. CDR3 length: 15 amino acids. Germline-derived CDR1 and CDR2 are DFQATT and SNEGSKA (reference sequence). The CDR3 region is CSARSHGTSLRTQYF. The DNA for the CDR3 is TGCAGTGCTAGAAGTCACGGGACTAGTTTGCGGACCCAGTACTTC.

This clonotype was detected a few times. The chain carries TRBV12-3 or TRBV12-4 and TRBJ2-7; D gene uncertain. With 5 bases removed from V and 6 bases from J, the gap between germline ends came to 11 bases. This CDR3 is built from 12 residues. CDR3 nucleotide sequence: TGTGCCAGCAGTCCTGACTCTGGCGAGCAGTACTTC. It yields the protein CASSPDSGEQYF.

This clonotype was observed at least ten times. The rearrangement links TRBV11-1 to TRBJ2-3; no reliable D call. Trimming removed 5 bases from V and 6 bases from J, with 12 bases in between. Germline V gene lookup returns CDR1 SGHAT and CDR2 FQDESV (reference sequence). The CDR3 runs to 13 residues. The CDR3 loop reads CASSRLGSDTQYF. For the CDR3, the DNA is TGTGCCAGCAGCCGGTTAGGGTCGGATACGCAGTATTTT.

The rearrangement links TRBV29-1 to TRBJ2-3, with D unclear. Germline V lookup: CDR1 SQVTM, CDR2 ANQGSEA. V lost 5 bases and J lost 5, with 5 bases in between. The length of the CDR3 is 10 residues. DNA of the CDR3: TGCAGCGTTTGGTTAGATACGCAGTATTTT. Translation: CSVWLDTQYF.

Worth noting for this clonotype: The junction shows a germline mismatch at one end, possibly a read error. V and J are TRBV9 and TRBJ2-4, with TRBD1 matching 12 bases. The J call may be incorrect, as the DNA end agrees better with TRBJ2-5. The CDR3 runs 16 residues. The V gene's germline CDR1 is SGDLS and CDR2 YYNGEE. The CDR3 loop is CVSSVAGTGGIKTQYF. The DNA for the CDR3 is TGTGTCAGCAGCGTAGCGGGGACAGGGGGCATAAAGACCCAGTACTTC.

This clonotype occurred a few times. The chain links TRBV3-1 to TRBJ2-5, with D perhaps given as TRBD1 or TRBD2 (5 bases each). The J call is doubtful: the DNA matches TRBJ2-7 better. Germline V CDR1 and CDR2: LGHDT, YNNKEL (reference sequence). The CDR3 contains 15 residues. CDR3 nucleotide sequence: TGTGCCAGCAGCCATACCGGGACGGCTCGCGGCGAGCAGTACTTC. It specifies CASSHTGTARGEQYF.

The chain has TRBV27 and TRBJ2-7; weak D call: TRBD1 (6 bases). CDR3 length: 16 residues. Trimming stripped 0 bases from V and 4 bases from J, with 16 bases between. CDR1 is MNHEY, CDR2 SMNVEV, per germline (reference sequence). Here the CDR3 DNA reads TGTGCCAGCAGTTTATCGAGCCAGGGACATTCTTACGAGCAGTACTTC. Protein sequence: CASSLSSQGHSYEQYF.